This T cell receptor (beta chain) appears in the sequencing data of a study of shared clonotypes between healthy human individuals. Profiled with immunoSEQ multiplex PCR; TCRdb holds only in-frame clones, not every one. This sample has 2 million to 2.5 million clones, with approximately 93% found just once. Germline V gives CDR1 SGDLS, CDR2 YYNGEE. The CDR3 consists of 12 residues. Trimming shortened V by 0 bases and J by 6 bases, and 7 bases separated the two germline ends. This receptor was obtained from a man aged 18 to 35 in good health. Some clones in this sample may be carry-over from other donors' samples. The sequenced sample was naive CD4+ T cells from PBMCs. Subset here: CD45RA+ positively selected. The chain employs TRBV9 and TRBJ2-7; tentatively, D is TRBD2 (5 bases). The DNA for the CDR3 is TGTGCCAGCAGCGTAGGCGAGGGCGAGCAGTACTTC. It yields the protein CASSVGEGEQYF.